This TCR beta chain was identified in a study of T cell repertoires in cytomegalovirus infection. About the study: Public TCR beta signatures indicated both CMV infection and matching HLA type. Whole-study findings and limits: Based on cumulative public TCR beta family frequency, carriers of CMV plus the relevant HLA were identified. CMV-specific HLA-C-restricted TCR beta clonotypes dominated the ex vivo response.

This clonotype was picked up many times. The antigen is unknown. CDR3 length equals 13 residues. Germline V gene lookup returns CDR1 MNHEY and CDR2 SVGAGI. V was cut by 1 base and J by 4 bases, with 7 bases left in between. In TCRdb, the reads were re-called with MiXCR into one record per CDR3 protein. Altogether hundreds of thousands of distinct CDR3 sequences are present, about 17% being singletons, with the ten largest covering around 12%. The V call is TRBV6-5, the J call TRBJ2-5; perhaps TRBD2 as D (6 bases). The source material was PBMCs. The clonotype comes from a human donor in good health (CMV status not recorded). Some clones in this sample may be carry-over from other donors' samples. The CDR3 DNA follows: TGTGCCAGCAGTTACTTGGAGGGAGAGACCCAGTACTTC. Its protein product is CASSYLEGETQYF.